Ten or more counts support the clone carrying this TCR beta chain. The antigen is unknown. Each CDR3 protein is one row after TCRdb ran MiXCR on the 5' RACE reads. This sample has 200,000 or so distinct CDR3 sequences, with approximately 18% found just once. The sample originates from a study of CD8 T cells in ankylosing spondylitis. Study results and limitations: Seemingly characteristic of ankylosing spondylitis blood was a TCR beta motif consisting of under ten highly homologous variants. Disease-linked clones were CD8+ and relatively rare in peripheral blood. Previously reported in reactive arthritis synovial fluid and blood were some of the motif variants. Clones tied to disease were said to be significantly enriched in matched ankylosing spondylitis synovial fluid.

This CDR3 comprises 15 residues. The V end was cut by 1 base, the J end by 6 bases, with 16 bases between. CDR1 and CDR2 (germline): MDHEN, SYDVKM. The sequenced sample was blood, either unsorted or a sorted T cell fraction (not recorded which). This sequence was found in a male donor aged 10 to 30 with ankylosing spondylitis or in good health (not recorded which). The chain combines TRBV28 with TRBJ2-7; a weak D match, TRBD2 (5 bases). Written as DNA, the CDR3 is TGTGCCAGCAGTTTATCCCTCCGGGCTAGCTTCGAGCAGTACTTC. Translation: CASSLSLRASFEQYF.